This T cell receptor (beta chain) was sequenced for a study of CD8+ T cells in alopecia areata. The sequencing template was cDNA reverse transcribed from extracted RNA. The method was immunoSEQ multiplex PCR; TCRdb's version includes in-frame clones alone and lacks a portion of them. The repertoire includes 180,000 or so clones, 63% of them detected once, and about 1.7% sits in the top ten. With 8 bases removed from V and 4 bases from J, the gap between germline ends came to 21 bases. The CDR3 contains 14 residues. The germline CDR1 and CDR2 sequences are GTSNPN and SVGIG (reference sequence). The source of this sequence is a human donor with alopecia areata. The sample consisted of CD4+ T cells sorted from blood, taken at week 0. The chain has TRBV30 and TRBJ2-7; D ambiguous. DNA of the CDR3: TGTGCCGGTGTCAAGAGGACGCAAAGATACGAGCAGTACTTC. This sequence encodes CAGVKRTQRYEQYF.